Below are 21 T cell receptor beta chains sequenced from a single sample in a study of technical replicates of blood from a few donors. The repertoire was sequenced with immunoSEQ multiplex PCR; TCRdb's copy has only in-frame clones and lacks some. The sample yields over 65,000 clones, 94% seen once. The sample comprised T cells isolated from PBMCs. The receptors here all came from a human donor in good health.

The V gene is TRBV7-2, the J gene TRBJ2-7; 7 bases fit TRBD1. The germline CDR1 and CDR2 sequences are SGHTA and FQGNSA. The CDR3 spans 15 residues. Germline trimming cut 6 bases from V and 2 bases from J; bases unmatched to any gene: 10. This chain's CDR3 is CASSFNRGPTYEQYF. Written as DNA, the CDR3 is TGTGCCAGCAGTTTTAACAGGGGCCCGACCTACGAGCAGTACTTC.

This clone was seen at least ten times. The chain couples TRBV6-1 to TRBJ1-6; 9 positions agree with TRBD1. Trimming took 6 bases from V and 10 from J; bases not matched to a gene: 10. This CDR3 has 15 amino acids. The germline V gene has CDR1 MNHNS and CDR2 SASEGT. The CDR3 here is CASSDRDRDLSPLHF. CDR3 coding DNA: TGTGCCAGCAGCGATAGGGACAGGGATTTATCACCCCTCCACTTT.

This clone was seen more than once but under ten times. The DNA of the CDR3 is TGTGCCTGGAGCTACGCCAACACTGAAGCTTTCTTT. This codes for CAWSYANTEAFF. This chain connects TRBV30 to TRBJ1-1; D is unclear. V dropped 3 bases and J dropped 2 bases, with 7 bases sitting between them. The germline V gene encodes CDR1 GTSNPN and CDR2 SVGIG (reference sequence). CDR3 size: 12 residues. Complete variable domain (other parts from reference TRBV30 and TRBJ1-1): SQTIHQWPATLVQPVGSPLSLECTVEGTSNPNLYWYRQAAGRGLQLLFYSVGIGQISSEVPQNLSASRPQDRQFILSSKKLLLSDSGFYLCAWSYANTEAFFGQGTRLTVV.

This chain connects TRBV4-1 to TRBJ2-7; weak D call: TRBD2 (6 bases). The CDR3 covers 18 residues. The V gene's germline CDR1 is MGHRA and CDR2 YSYEKL. The germline V and J ends were trimmed by 0 bases and 0 bases, with 18 bases remaining between them. Written as DNA, the CDR3 is TGCGCCAGCAGCCAAGACGCGGGGCGTCCCCTCAACTCCTACGAGCAGTACTTC. It specifies CASSQDAGRPLNSYEQYF.

The chain uses TRBV30 and TRBJ2-5, with 11 positions matching TRBD2. CDR3 length equals 15 residues. Losses at the gene ends were 1 base for V and 0 bases for J; bases not matched to a gene: 1. The germline V gene has CDR1 GTSNPN and CDR2 SVGIG (reference sequence). The CDR3 sequence: CAWSAGLADQETQYF. In DNA form, the CDR3 reads TGTGCCTGGAGTGCGGGACTAGCGGACCAAGAGACCCAGTACTTC. Filled out from reference TRBV30 and TRBJ2-5, the complete variable domain reads SQTIHQWPATLVQPVGSPLSLECTVEGTSNPNLYWYRQAAGRGLQLLFYSVGIGQISSEVPQNLSASRPQDRQFILSSKKLLLSDSGFYLCAWSAGLADQETQYFGPGTRLLVL.

The chain carries TRBV6-5 and TRBJ1-1; D gene ambiguous. The CDR3 totals 13 residues. Trimming removed 6 bases at V and 6 bases at J, with 14 bases between. Germline lookup yields CDR1 MNHEY and CDR2 SVGAGI. Here the CDR3 reads CASSIELSAEAFF. The CDR3 DNA follows: TGTGCCAGCAGCATAGAGTTGTCCGCTGAAGCTTTCTTT.

The chain uses TRBV27 and TRBJ2-1; D is perhaps TRBD1 (5 bases). The CDR3 has 12 amino acids. Germline CDR1 MNHEY, CDR2 SMNVEV (reference sequence). Trimming took 5 bases from V and 6 from J, leaving 8 bases between them. CDR3 sequence reads: CASSRTINEQFF. The CDR3 DNA is TGTGCCAGCAGTCGGACAATCAATGAGCAGTTCTTC.

This sequence joins TRBV7-9 and TRBJ2-7, with D possibly TRBD1 on 8 matching bases. Trimming pared 5 bases from V and 0 bases from J, leaving 20 bases between. Germline CDR1 reads SEHNR; CDR2 reads FQNEAQ (reference sequence). This CDR3 has 17 amino acids. The CDR3, as DNA: TGTGCCAGCAGCACCTACAGGGGGGGCGCCTCCTCCTACGAGCAGTACTTC. Its translation is CASSTYRGGASSYEQYF.

The CDR3 bases are TGTGCCAGCAGTTTAACTAGCGGGGCGGTAGATACGCAGTATTTT. Its translation: CASSLTSGAVDTQYF. The rearrangement joins TRBV27 to TRBJ2-3; 10 nucleotides align to TRBD2. V was clipped by 2 bases and J by 5 bases; unmatched bases: 4. CDR1 and CDR2 (germline): MNHEY, SMNVEV (reference sequence). CDR3 length: 15 residues.

This clone appeared a single time. J is TRBJ1-1 and V is TRBV30, with D hard to call. This CDR3 has 21 residues. V lost 0 bases to trimming and J lost 0 bases, with 29 bases between them. Germline CDR1 GTSNPN, CDR2 SVGIG (reference sequence). The DNA of the CDR3 is TGTGCCTGGAGTGTTCGGCAGATGACGCCTTTCAGAGACTCTGTGAACACTGAAGCTTTCTTT. Protein product: CAWSVRQMTPFRDSVNTEAFF.

This clone was observed once. The chain uses TRBV28 and TRBJ2-7, with a tentative D call TRBD2 (6 bases). Per the germline V gene, CDR1 is MDHEN and CDR2 is SYDVKM. The length of the CDR3 is 16 residues. Trimming pared 3 bases from V and 1 base from J, leaving 16 bases between. The CDR3 DNA sequence: TGTGCCAGCAGTTTGGAATGGGGGGAAGTATCCTACGAGCAGTACTTC. It translates to CASSLEWGEVSYEQYF. The whole variable domain, remainder taken from reference TRBV28 and TRBJ2-7, is DVKVTQSSRYLVKRTGEKVFLECVQDMDHENMFWYRQDPGLGLRLIYFSYDVKMKEKGDIPEGYSVSREKKERFSLILESASTNQTSMYLCASSLEWGEVSYEQYFGPGTRLTVT.

The chain has TRBV27 and TRBJ2-1, with a tentative D call TRBD2 (6 bases). V gave up 5 bases and J gave up 3 bases, with 29 bases separating them. CDR1 and CDR2 (germline): MNHEY, SMNVEV (reference sequence). The CDR3 runs to 20 residues. For the CDR3, the DNA is TGTGCCAGCAGTCGACACAACTCTTGGGGGGTTCCCGCCTTCTACAATGAGCAGTTCTTC. Protein sequence: CASSRHNSWGVPAFYNEQFF.

This clone was found once. The genes are TRBV2 and TRBJ1-2, with D possibly matching TRBD1 (6 bases). In germline, CDR1 is SNHLY, CDR2 FYNNEI. The CDR3 extends over 17 amino acids. The V end lost 1 base, the J end lost 2 bases, and 17 bases lay between the germline ends. CDR3 bases: TGTGCCAGCAGTGAAGGCACAGGGCCTGCTTTCAACTATGGCTACACCTTC. The encoded protein is CASSEGTGPAFNYGYTF.

The rearrangement links TRBV13 to TRBJ1-2; D is unclear. Germline V gene data show CDR1 as PRHDT and CDR2 as FYEKMQ (reference sequence). Deletions cut 1 base from V and 8 bases from J, with 20 bases between. The CDR3 has 16 amino acids. The CDR3 sequence: CASSLEKSLRHLGYTF. DNA for the CDR3: TGTGCCAGCAGCTTAGAAAAGTCGTTGAGGCACCTGGGCTACACCTTC. Full variable domain (missing parts from reference TRBV13 and TRBJ1-2): AAGVIQSPRHLIKEKRETATLKCYPIPRHDTVYWYQQGPGQDPQFLISFYEKMQSDKGSIPDRFSAQQFSDYHSELNMSSLELGDSALYFCASSLEKSLRHLGYTFGSGTRLTVV.

This sequence joins TRBV12-5 and TRBJ2-2; D is uncertain. CDR1 is LGHNT and CDR2 is FRNRAP in the germline V gene. Trimming pared 3 bases from V and 4 bases from J, leaving 3 bases between. The CDR3 loop spans 12 amino acids. The CDR3 here is CASGFGTGELFF. CDR3 coding DNA: TGTGCTAGTGGTTTCGGCACCGGGGAGCTGTTTTTT.

The genes are TRBV19 and TRBJ1-1; D is unclear. The length of the CDR3 is 11 residues. CDR1 is LNHDA, CDR2 SQIVND, per germline (reference sequence). V dropped 5 bases and J dropped 9 bases, with 10 bases sitting between them. The CDR3 DNA reads as TGTGCCAGTAGTCTTGGCGGTAAAGCTTTCTTT. Its translation is CASSLGGKAFF. Variable domain in full (rest from reference TRBV19 and TRBJ1-1): DGGITQSPKYLFRKEGQNVTLSCEQNLNHDAMYWYRQDPGQGLRLIYYSQIVNDFQKGDIAEGYSVSREKKESFPLTVTSAQKNPTAFYLCASSLGGKAFFGQGTRLTVV.

V and J are TRBV25-1 and TRBJ1-2; no definite D call. V was shortened by 0 bases and J by 8 bases, with 7 bases between the two germline ends. Germline CDR1 and CDR2: MGHDK and SYGVNS. This CDR3 is built from 12 residues. CDR3 in amino acids: CASSEYREGYTF. Written as DNA, the CDR3 is TGTGCCAGCAGTGAATACCGGGAGGGCTACACCTTC.

Note on this clone: At one end, the junction sequence differs from germline, possibly due to a read error. This chain uses TRBV27 with TRBJ2-7; D might be TRBD1 (5 bases). Germline V gene data show CDR1 as MNHEY and CDR2 as SMNVEV (reference sequence). The CDR3 runs 11 residues. The CDR3 nucleotides are TGCCAGGGATTTATCTCCTACGAGCAGTACTTC. Translated, it gives CQGFISYEQYF.

V is TRBV6-5 and J is TRBJ2-1; D gene unclear. Germline assignment: CDR1 MNHEY and CDR2 SVGAGI. Trimming pared 0 bases from V and 5 bases from J, leaving 11 bases between. The CDR3 runs to 15 residues. CDR3 bases: TGTGCCAGCAGTTACTCGTTCAGTCGAAACAATGAGCAGTTCTTC. Its protein product is CASSYSFSRNNEQFF.

This clone was counted once. V gene TRBV6-1 combines with J gene TRBJ2-7; possible D gene TRBD1, 7 bases. The CDR3 is 14 amino acids. Germline loops: CDR1 MNHNS, CDR2 SASEGT. Trimming shortened V by 5 bases and J by 5 bases, and 16 bases separated the two germline ends. The CDR3 protein is CASSSQGGWNEQYF. CDR3 nucleotides: TGTGCCAGCAGTAGCCAGGGGGGCTGGAACGAGCAGTACTTC.

The rearrangement uses TRBV30 and TRBJ2-3; 7 bases map to TRBD2. The germline V gene has CDR1 GTSNPN and CDR2 SVGIG (reference sequence). The CDR3 loop spans 16 amino acids. V trimming: 0 bases; J trimming: 1 base; junction bases outside the gene matches: 7. The CDR3 region has the DNA TGTGCCTGGAGTGTACGGTTGGGGGGGGGCACAGATACGCAGTATTTT. Its translation is CAWSVRLGGGTDTQYF.